The text below deals with one T cell receptor (beta chain). Its antigen is unknown. TCR sequencing covered three patients who responded to pembrolizumab. This sample stems from a study of PD-1 blockade in mismatch repair-deficient tumors. General observations from the study: Tumor-resident clones, often undetectable pretreatment in blood, expanded then contracted after pembrolizumab.

This CDR3 has 15 residues. V was cut by 6 bases and J by 3 bases, with 15 bases left in between. Germline values: CDR1 WSHSY, CDR2 SAAADI. Repertoires were generated with immunoSEQ multiplex PCR, while TCRdb's copy carries only in-frame clones and drops some. The sample yields about 130,000 clones, about nine tenths seen once. The sequencing used peripheral blood, collected approximately 72 weeks after starting pembrolizumab. V and J are TRBV10-2 and TRBJ2-1, with D possibly matching TRBD1 (7 bases). The clonotype comes from an adult with mismatch repair-deficient cancer. CDR3: CASRGQSDYYNEQFF. The CDR3 DNA follows: TGCGCCAGCAGGGGACAGTCGGACTACTACAATGAGCAGTTCTTC.